The TCR beta chain under discussion was sequenced for a study of blood T cell repertoires in COVID-19. Only one count was recorded for this clone. Germline CDR1 is SGHAT and CDR2 is FQDESV (reference sequence). Germline trimming cut 4 bases from V and 4 bases from J; bases unmatched to any gene: 7. This CDR3 region has 15 residues. Those enrolled in Seattle joined during active infection and were followed longitudinally afterward. Repertoires were generated with immunoSEQ multiplex PCR, while TCRdb's copy carries only in-frame clones and drops some. The table lists tens of thousands of clones, roughly 87% of them singletons.

The chain carries TRBV11-1 and TRBJ2-3, with 8 bases that match TRBD1. The material sequenced was peripheral blood. The receptor was isolated from a man in his fifties with COVID-19, enrolled during active disease. The CDR3 spells CASSSQGALADTQYF. Written as DNA, the CDR3 is TGTGCCAGCAGCTCGCAGGGGGCTCTGGCAGATACGCAGTATTTT.